These T cell receptor beta chains were read from a single sample in a study of identical twins. One entry per CDR3 protein results from TCRdb running MiXCR on the 5' RACE reads. Found here are fewer than 250,000 distinct CDR3 sequences, around 15% of them singletons; the top ten hold around 40%. The data also belong to a second study, concerning T cells expressing NK-cell markers.

Material: CD8+ T cells sorted from blood. These receptors all stem from a young woman in good health. Each CDR3 is given with its conserved first and last residue. D genes are given only for firm matches. The size of a clone is reported for some rows only, either as once, few or many, or as a class for expanded clones.

>TRBV7-9|NA|TRBD1|TRBJ2-7
CASSFSRDRFYEQYF
TGTGCCAGCAGCTTCTCACGGGACAGATTCTACGAGCAGTACTTC
>TRBV13|few|TRBD2|TRBJ2-2
CASRPGLAGLTGELFF
TGTGCCAGCAGACCGGGACTAGCGGGGTTAACCGGGGAGCTGTTTTTT
>TRBV20-1|many|NA|TRBJ1-1
CSARDWGDTEAFF
TGCAGTGCTAGAGATTGGGGGGACACTGAAGCTTTCTTT
>TRBV7-9|few|NA|TRBJ2-5
CASSRIRALASETQYF
TGTGCCAGCAGCCGGATTCGGGCTTTAGCTTCGGAGACCCAGTACTTC
>TRBV12-3/TRBV12-4|few|NA|TRBJ1-1
CASLGRDTEAFF
TGTGCCAGTCTGGGTAGGGACACTGAAGCTTTCTTT
>TRBV27|few|NA|TRBJ1-2
CASSLNSGRWGLYGYTF
TGTGCCAGCAGTTTAAACAGCGGCAGATGGGGTCTCTATGGCTACACCTTC
>TRBV9|few|TRBD1|TRBJ1-1
CASSPVVGQGLEAFF
TGTGCCAGCAGCCCCGTTGTGGGACAGGGTCTGGAAGCTTTCTTT
>TRBV20-1|few|NA|TRBJ2-1
CSAVVEGPYYNEQFF
TGCAGTGCTGTGGTTGAGGGGCCCTACTACAATGAGCAGTTCTTC
>TRBV5-1|few|TRBD1|TRBJ2-3
CASTRTGGYADTQYF
TGCGCCAGCACAAGGACAGGGGGTTATGCAGATACGCAGTATTTT
>TRBV11-2|NA|NA|TRBJ1-1
CASSLGVIQAEAFF
TGTGCCAGCAGCTTAGGTGTGATACAGGCTGAAGCTTTCTTT
>TRBV5-1|NA|NA|TRBJ1-4
CASSLGQTTNEKLFF
TGCGCCAGCAGCTTGGGTCAGACAACTAATGAAAAACTGTTTTTT
>TRBV6-1|NA|NA|TRBJ2-7
CASSEFGALPPYEQYF
TGTGCCAGCAGTGAATTCGGGGCCCTCCCCCCCTACGAGCAGTACTTC
>TRBV29-1|many|NA|TRBJ2-1
CSVGGRGSYNEQFF
TGCAGCGTTGGAGGACGGGGATCCTACAATGAGCAGTTCTTC
>TRBV15|few|TRBD2|TRBJ2-1
CATSRSGVGTSYNEQFF
TGTGCCACCAGCAGATCCGGGGTAGGGACTAGCTACAATGAGCAGTTCTTC
>TRBV27|NA|NA|TRBJ2-6
CASSLSLLSGANVLTF
TGTGCCAGCAGTTTATCTCTGCTCTCTGGGGCCAACGTCCTGACTTTC
>TRBV29-1|few|NA|TRBJ2-1
CSVERDGHEQFF
TGCAGCGTTGAACGGGATGGCCATGAGCAGTTCTTC
>TRBV7-9|few|NA|TRBJ1-2
CASSILVQLDGYTF
TGTGCCAGCAGCATATTAGTCCAGCTCGATGGCTACACCTTC
>TRBV11-2|few|NA|TRBJ2-1
CASSLVASPNNEQFF
TGTGCCAGCAGCTTAGTTGCCTCCCCAAACAATGAGCAGTTCTTC
>TRBV27|NA|NA|TRBJ2-3
CASTQKGDRGTDTQYF
TGTGCCAGCACCCAAAAGGGGGATAGGGGCACAGATACGCAGTATTTT
>TRBV5-6|NA|NA|TRBJ2-2
CASSIGYTGELFF
TGTGCCAGCAGTATCGGATACACCGGGGAGCTGTTTTTT
>TRBV29-1|few|TRBD1|TRBJ1-2
CSAGTGANYGYTF
TGCAGCGCCGGGACAGGGGCGAACTATGGCTACACCTTC
>TRBV6-1|few|NA|TRBJ2-5
CASSEGDPGGTQYF
TGTGCCAGCAGTGAGGGAGACCCCGGAGGGACCCAGTACTTC
>TRBV9|NA|NA|TRBJ1-2
CASSAEVGGHYGYTF
TGTGCCAGCAGCGCCGAGGTGGGGGGCCACTATGGCTACACCTTC